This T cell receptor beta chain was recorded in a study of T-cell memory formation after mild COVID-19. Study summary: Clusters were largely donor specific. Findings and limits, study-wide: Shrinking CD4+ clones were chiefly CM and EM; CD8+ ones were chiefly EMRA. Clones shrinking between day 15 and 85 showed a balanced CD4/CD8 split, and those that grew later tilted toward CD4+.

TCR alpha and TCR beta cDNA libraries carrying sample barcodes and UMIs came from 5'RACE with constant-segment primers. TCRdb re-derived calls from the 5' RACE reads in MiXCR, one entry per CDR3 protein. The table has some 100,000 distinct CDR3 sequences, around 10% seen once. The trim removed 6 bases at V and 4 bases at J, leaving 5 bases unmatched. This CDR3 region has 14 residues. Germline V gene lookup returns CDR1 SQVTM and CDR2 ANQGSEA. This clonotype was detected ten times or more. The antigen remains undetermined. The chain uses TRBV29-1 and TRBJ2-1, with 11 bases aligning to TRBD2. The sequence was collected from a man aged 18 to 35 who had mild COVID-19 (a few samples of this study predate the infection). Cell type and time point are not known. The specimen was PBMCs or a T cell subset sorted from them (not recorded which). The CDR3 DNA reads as TGCAGCGTGGACGCTAGCGGGGGGTACAATGAGCAGTTCTTC. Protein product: CSVDASGGYNEQFF.